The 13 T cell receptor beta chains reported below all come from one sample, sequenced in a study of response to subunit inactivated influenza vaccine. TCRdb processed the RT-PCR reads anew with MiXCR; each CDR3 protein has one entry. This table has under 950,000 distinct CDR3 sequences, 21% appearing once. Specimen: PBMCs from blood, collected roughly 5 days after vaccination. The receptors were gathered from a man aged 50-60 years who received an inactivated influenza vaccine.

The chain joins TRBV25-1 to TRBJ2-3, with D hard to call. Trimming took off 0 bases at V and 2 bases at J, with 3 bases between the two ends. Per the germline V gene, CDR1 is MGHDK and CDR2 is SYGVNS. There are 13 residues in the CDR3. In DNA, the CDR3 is TGTGCCAGCAGTGAATACGTCACAGATACGCAGTATTTT. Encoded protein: CASSEYVTDTQYF.

In DNA form, the CDR3 reads TGTGCCACCAGCAGGGACATCCTACGGGAGCAGTACTTC. Translation gives CATSRDILREQYF. The chain carries TRBV15 and TRBJ2-7, with a weak D call TRBD1 (5 bases). The ends were cut back, 3 bases at V and 7 bases at J, with 13 bases in the middle. This CDR3 contains 13 residues. Germline CDR1 is LNHNV and CDR2 is YYDKDF (reference sequence).

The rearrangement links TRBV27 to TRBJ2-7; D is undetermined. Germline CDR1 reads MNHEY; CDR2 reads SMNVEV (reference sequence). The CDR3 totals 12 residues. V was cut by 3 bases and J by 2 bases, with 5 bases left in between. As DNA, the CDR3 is TGTGCCAGCAGTTTCCCAACCTACGAGCAGTACTTC. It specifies CASSFPTYEQYF.

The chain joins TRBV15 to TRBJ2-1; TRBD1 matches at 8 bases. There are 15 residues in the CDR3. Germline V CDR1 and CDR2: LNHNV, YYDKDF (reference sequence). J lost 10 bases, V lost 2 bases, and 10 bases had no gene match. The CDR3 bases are TGTGCCACCAGCAGATCCCGGACAGGGTATTGGGAGCAGTTCTTC. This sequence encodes CATSRSRTGYWEQFF.

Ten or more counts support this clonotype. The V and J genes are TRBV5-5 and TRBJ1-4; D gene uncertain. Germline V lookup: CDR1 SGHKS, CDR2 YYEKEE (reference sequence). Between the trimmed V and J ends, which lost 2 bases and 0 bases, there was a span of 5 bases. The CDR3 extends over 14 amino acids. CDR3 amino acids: CASSLDATNEKLFF. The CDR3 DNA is TGTGCCAGCAGCTTAGATGCAACTAATGAAAAACTGTTTTTT.

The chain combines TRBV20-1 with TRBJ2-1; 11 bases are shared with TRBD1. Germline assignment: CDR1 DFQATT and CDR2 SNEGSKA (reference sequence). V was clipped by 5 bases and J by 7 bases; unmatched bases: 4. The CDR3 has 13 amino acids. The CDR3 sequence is CSALRDRGNEQFF. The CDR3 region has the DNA TGCAGTGCTCTCCGGGACAGGGGGAATGAGCAGTTCTTC.

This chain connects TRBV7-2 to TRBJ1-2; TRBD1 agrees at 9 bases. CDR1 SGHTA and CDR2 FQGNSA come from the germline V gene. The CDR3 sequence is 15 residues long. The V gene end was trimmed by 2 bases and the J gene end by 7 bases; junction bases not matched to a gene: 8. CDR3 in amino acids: CASSLTGGAGGGYTF. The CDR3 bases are TGTGCCAGCAGCTTAACAGGGGGCGCGGGGGGTGGCTACACCTTC.

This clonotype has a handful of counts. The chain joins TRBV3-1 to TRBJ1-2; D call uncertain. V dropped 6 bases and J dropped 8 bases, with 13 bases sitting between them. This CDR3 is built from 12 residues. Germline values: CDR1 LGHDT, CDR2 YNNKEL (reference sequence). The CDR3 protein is CASSSTVSGYTF. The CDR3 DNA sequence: TGTGCCAGCAGTTCAACAGTTTCCGGCTACACCTTC. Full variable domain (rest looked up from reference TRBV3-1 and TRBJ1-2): DTAVSQTPKYLVTQMGNDKSIKCEQNLGHDTMYWYKQDSKKFLKIMFSYNNKELIINETVPNRFSPKSPDKAHLNLHINSLELGDSAVYFCASSSTVSGYTFGSGTRLTVV.

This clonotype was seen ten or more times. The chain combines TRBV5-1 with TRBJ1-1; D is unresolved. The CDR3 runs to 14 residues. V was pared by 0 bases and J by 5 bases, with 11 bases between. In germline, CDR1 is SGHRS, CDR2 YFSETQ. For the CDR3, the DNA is TGCGCCAGCAGCTTGGCAACCGGTAGGACTGAAGCTTTCTTT. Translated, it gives CASSLATGRTEAFF.

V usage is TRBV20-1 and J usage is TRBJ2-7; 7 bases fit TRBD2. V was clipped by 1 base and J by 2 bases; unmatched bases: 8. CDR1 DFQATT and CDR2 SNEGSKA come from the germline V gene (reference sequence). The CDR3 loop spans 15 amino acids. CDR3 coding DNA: TGCAGTGCTAGAGCCATGACTAGCCCACCCTACGAGCAGTACTTC. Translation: CSARAMTSPPYEQYF.

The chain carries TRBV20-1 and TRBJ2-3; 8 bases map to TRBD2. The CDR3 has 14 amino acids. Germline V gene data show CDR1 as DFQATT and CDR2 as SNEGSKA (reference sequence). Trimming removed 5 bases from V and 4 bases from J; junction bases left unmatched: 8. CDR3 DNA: TGCAGTGCTCTAAGCGGGAGACCCTCAGATACGCAGTATTTT. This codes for CSALSGRPSDTQYF.

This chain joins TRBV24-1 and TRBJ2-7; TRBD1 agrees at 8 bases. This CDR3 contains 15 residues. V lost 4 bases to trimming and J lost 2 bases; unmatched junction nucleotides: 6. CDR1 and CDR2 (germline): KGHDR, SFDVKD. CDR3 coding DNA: TGTGCCACCAGTGACCCAGGGGGCAGGACCTACGAGCAGTACTTC. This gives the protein CATSDPGGRTYEQYF.

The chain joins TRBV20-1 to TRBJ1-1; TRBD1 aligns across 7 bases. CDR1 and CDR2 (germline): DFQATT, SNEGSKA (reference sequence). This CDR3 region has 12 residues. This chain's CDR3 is CSGGGAATEAFF. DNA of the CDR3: TGCAGCGGAGGGGGCGCGGCCACTGAAGCTTTCTTT.